In this sample, the clone carrying this T cell receptor beta chain turned up a few times. The data derive from a study of human T cells and chemical hapten exposure. Time point described: healthy volunteer bleed at 6 weeks. RNA extraction used unfractionated whole blood as the source of total RNA. TCRdb re-analysed the RACE reads in MiXCR, keeping a single row per CDR3 protein. The table lists more than 75,000 distinct CDR3 sequences, about 8.6% of them singletons. V shed 7 bases and J shed 1 base, with 16 bases lying between them. The CDR3 totals 15 residues. What was sequenced was whole blood. The clonotype comes from a male donor in good health. Some clones in this sample may be carry-over from other donors' samples. This chain uses TRBV12-3 or TRBV12-4 with TRBJ2-5; D perhaps matches TRBD2 (6 bases). CDR3: CASTLRRGPQETQYF. CDR3 DNA: TGTGCCAGCACCCTCCGGCGGGGCCCCCAAGAGACCCAGTACTTC.